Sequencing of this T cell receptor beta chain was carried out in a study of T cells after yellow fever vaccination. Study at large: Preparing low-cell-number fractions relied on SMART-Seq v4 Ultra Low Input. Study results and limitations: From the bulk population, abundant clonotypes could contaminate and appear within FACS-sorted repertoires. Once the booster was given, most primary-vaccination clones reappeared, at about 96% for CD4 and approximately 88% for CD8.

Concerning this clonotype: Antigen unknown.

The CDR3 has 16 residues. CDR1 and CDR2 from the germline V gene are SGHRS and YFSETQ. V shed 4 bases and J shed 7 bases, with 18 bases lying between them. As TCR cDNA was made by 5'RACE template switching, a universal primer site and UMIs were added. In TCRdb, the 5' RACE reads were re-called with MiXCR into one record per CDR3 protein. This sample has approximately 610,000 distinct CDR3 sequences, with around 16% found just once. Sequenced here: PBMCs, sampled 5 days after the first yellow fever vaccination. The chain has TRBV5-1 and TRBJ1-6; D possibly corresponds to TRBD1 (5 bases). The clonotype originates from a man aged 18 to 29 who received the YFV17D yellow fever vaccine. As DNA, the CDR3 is TGCGCCAGCAGCGGTGGTGCCGACAGCAAAAATTCACCCCTCCACTTT. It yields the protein CASSGGADSKNSPLHF. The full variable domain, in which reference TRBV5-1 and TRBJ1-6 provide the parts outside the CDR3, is KAGVTQTPRYLIKTRGQQVTLSCSPISGHRSVSWYQQTPGQGLQFLFEYFSETQRNKGNFPGRFSGRQFSNSRSEMNVSTLELGDSALYLCASSGGADSKNSPLHFGNGTRLTVT.